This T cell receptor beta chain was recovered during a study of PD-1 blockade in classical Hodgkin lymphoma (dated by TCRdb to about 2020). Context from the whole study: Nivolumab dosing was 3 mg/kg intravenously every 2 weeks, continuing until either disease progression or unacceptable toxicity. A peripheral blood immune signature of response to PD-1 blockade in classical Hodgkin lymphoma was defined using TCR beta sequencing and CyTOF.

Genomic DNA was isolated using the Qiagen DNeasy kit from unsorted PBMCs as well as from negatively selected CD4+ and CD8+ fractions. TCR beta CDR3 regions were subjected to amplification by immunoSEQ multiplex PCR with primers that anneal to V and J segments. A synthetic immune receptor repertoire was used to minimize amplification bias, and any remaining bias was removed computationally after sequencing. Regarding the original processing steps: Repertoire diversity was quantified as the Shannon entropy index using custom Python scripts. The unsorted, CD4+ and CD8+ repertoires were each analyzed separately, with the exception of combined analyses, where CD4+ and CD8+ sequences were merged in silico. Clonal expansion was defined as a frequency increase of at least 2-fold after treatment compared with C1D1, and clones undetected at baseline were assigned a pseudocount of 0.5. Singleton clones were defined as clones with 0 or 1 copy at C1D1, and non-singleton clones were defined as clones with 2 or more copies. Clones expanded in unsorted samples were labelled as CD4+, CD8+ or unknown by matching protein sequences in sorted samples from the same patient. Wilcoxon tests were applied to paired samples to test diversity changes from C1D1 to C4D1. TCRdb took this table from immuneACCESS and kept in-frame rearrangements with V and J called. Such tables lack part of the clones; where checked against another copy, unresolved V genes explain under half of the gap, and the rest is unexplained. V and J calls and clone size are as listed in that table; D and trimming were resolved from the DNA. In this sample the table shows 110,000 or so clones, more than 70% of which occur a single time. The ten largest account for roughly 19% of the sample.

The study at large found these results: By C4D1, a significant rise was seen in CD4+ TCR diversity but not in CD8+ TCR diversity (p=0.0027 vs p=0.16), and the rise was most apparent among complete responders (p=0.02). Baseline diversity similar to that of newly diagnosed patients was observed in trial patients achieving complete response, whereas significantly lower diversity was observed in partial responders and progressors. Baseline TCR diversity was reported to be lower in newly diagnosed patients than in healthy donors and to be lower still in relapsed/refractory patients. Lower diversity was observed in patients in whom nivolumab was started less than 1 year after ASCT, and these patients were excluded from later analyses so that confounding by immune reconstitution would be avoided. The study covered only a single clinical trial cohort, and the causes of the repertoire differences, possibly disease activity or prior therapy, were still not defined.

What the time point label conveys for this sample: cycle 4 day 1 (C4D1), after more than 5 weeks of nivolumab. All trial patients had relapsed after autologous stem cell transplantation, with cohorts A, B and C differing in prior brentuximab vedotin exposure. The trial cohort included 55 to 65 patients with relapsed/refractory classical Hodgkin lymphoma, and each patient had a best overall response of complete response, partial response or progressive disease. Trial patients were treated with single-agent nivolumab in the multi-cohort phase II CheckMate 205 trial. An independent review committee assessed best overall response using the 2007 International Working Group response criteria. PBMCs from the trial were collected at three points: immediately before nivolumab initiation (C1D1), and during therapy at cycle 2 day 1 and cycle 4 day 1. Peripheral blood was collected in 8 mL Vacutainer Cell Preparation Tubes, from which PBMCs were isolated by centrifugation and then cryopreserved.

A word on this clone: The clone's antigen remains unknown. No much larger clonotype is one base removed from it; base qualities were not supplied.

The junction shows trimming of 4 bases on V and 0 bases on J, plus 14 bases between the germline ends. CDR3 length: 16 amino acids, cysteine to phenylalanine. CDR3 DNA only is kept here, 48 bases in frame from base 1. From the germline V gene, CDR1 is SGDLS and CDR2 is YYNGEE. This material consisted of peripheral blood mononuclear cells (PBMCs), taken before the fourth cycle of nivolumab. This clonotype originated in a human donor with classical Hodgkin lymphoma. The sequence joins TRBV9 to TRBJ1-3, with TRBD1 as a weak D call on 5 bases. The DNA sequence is TGTGCCAGCAGCCCCGGCGGGGGTGGCTCTGGAAACACCATATATTTT. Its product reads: CASSPGGGGSGNTIYF. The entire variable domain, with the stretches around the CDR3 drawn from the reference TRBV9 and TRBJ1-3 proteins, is DSGVTQTPKHLITATGQRVTLRCSPRSGDLSVYWYQQSLDQGLQFLIQYYNGEERAKGNILERFSAQQFPDLHSELNLSSLELGDSALYFCASSPGGGGSGNTIYFGEGSWLTVV.